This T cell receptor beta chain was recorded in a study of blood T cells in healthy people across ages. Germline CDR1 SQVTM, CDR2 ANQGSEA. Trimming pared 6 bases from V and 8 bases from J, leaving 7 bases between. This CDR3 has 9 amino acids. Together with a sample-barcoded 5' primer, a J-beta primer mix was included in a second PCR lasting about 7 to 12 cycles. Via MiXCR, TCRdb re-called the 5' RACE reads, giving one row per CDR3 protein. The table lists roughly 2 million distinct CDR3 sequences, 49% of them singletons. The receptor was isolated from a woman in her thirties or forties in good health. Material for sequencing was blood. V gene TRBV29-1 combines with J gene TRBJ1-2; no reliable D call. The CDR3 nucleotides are TGCAGCGTGAACGAGGGCTACACCTTC. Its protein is CSVNEGYTF.